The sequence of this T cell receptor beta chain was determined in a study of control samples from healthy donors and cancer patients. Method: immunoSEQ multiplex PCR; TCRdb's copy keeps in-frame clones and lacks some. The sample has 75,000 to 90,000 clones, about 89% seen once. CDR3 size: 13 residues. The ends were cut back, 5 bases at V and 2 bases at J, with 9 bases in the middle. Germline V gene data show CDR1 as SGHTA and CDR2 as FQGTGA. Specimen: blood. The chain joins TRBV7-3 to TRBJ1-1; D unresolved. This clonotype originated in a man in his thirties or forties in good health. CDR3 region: CASSPYLNTEAFF. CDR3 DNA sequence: TGTGCCAGCAGCCCCTACTTAAACACTGAAGCTTTCTTT.